This TCR beta chain was identified in a study of T-cell memory formation after mild COVID-19. TCRdb analysed the 5' RACE reads with MiXCR anew, one entry per CDR3 protein. The sample carries 85,000 to 130,000 distinct CDR3 sequences, 12% recorded once. With V trimmed by 2 bases and J by 4 bases, 6 bases remained unmatched. The CDR3 consists of 16 residues. From germline, CDR1 is SGHVS and CDR2 FNYEAQ. The sequenced material came from PBMCs or a T cell subset sorted from them (not recorded which). This TCR came from an adult woman who had mild COVID-19 (a few samples of this study predate the infection). Cell type and time point are not known. The rearrangement links TRBV7-6 to TRBJ2-1; 9 nucleotides align to TRBD2. This CDR3 is CASSLLPSGEYNEQFF. Here the CDR3 DNA reads TGTGCCAGCAGCTTATTGCCTAGCGGGGAGTACAATGAGCAGTTCTTC.